This T cell receptor beta chain was sequenced during a study of shared clonotypes between healthy human individuals. TCRdb's table, derived via immunoSEQ multiplex PCR, lists solely in-frame clones and lacks some. The profile shows 300,000 or so clones, about 74% of them singletons. The V segment lost 1 base and the J segment 6 bases; nucleotides outside the gene matches: 8. Germline lookup yields CDR1 MNHEY and CDR2 SMNVEV (reference sequence). The CDR3 is 15 amino acids. This TCR was recovered from a young man in good health. Sequencing used memory CD4+ T cells sorted from blood. Stated subset: CD45RA-negative fraction. This rearrangement joins TRBV27 to TRBJ2-7, with 8 positions matching TRBD1. CDR3 sequence: CASSLWGRGQGEQYF. CDR3 bases: TGTGCCAGCAGTTTATGGGGCAGGGGGCAGGGCGAGCAGTACTTC.